The clone carrying this TCR beta chain has just a few counts. These data originate in a study of blood T cell repertoires in COVID-19. Across the study: The cDNA or gDNA used as material had been derived from T cells, B-cell-depleted T cells, or PBMCs.

Measured with immunoSEQ multiplex PCR; TCRdb has only the in-frame clones, and not every one. The table lists about 170,000 clones, around 87% of them singletons, with around 0.5% in the top ten. V lost 1 base to trimming and J lost 4 bases, with 10 bases between them. The CDR3 extends over 15 amino acids. Germline V gives CDR1 SGHTA, CDR2 FQGTGA. The chain links TRBV7-3 to TRBJ2-2; unclear D gene. The sequence was obtained from a man between 60 and 75 years old with COVID-19, enrolled during active disease. The sequencing input was peripheral blood. The CDR3 protein is CASSLNLARTGELFF. The CDR3 bases are TGTGCCAGCAGCTTAAATTTAGCCCGCACCGGGGAGCTGTTTTTT.